Listed below are T cell receptor beta chains from one sample, sequenced in a study of blood T cell repertoires in COVID-19. Generated by immunoSEQ multiplex PCR, the TCRdb table keeps only in-frame clones and is missing some. This sample has some 91,000 clones; around four fifths occur once, and the top ten carry approximately 10%. Source material: peripheral blood. These receptors all stem from a human donor in a cohort sampled during active COVID-19. CDR3s include the opening cysteine and the closing phenylalanine or tryptophan. Each record gives: CDR3 protein, CDR3 DNA, D gene, clone size, J gene, V gene. The D gene is left open where the match is weak. Clone size appears in some rows only: once, few, many, or a class for an expanded clone.

CDR3: CASSLLAGATYEQYF
DNA: TGTGCCAGCAGCTTACTAGCGGGGGCGACCTACGAGCAGTACTTC
D: TRBD2
size: .
J: TRBJ2-7
V: TRBV7-8

CDR3: CASSTPQGAGNSPLHF
DNA: TGTGCCAGCAGTACACCACAGGGGGCAGGTAATTCACCCCTCCACTTT
D: TRBD1
size: few
J: TRBJ1-6
V: TRBV28

CDR3: CSASDGGFNEKLFF
DNA: TGCAGTGCTAGTGACGGGGGTTTTAATGAAAAACTGTTTTTT
D: .
size: .
J: TRBJ1-4
V: TRBV20-1

CDR3: CASSLVSYNEQFF
DNA: TGTGCCAGCAGCTTAGTTTCTTACAATGAGCAGTTCTTC
D: .
size: .
J: TRBJ2-1
V: TRBV7-2

CDR3: CASKDGVKGEQYF
DNA: TGCGCCAGCAAAGACGGGGTCAAGGGCGAGCAGTACTTC
D: .
size: .
J: TRBJ2-7
V: TRBV5-1

CDR3: CASRRGSTNYEQYF
DNA: TGTGCCAGCAGGCGGGGAAGCACCAACTACGAGCAGTACTTC
D: .
size: few
J: TRBJ2-7
V: TRBV27

CDR3: CASSYSSQALSNQPQHF
DNA: TGTGCCAGCAGTTACTCGAGTCAGGCCCTTTCCAATCAGCCCCAGCATTTT
D: .
size: .
J: TRBJ1-5
V: TRBV6-2/TRBV6-3

CDR3: CASSLDRVETQYF
DNA: TGTGCTAGCAGCCTGGACAGGGTGGAGACCCAGTACTTC
D: TRBD1
size: .
J: TRBJ2-5
V: TRBV7-7

CDR3: CASSFRFSNEQFF
DNA: TGTGCCAGCAGCTTTCGATTTAGTAATGAGCAGTTCTTC
D: .
size: .
J: TRBJ2-1
V: TRBV7-2

CDR3: CAISEEVNTGELFF
DNA: TGTGCCATCAGTGAAGAGGTAAACACCGGGGAGCTGTTTTTT
D: .
size: .
J: TRBJ2-2
V: TRBV10-3

CDR3: CASSLDRGGTDYGYTF
DNA: TGTGCCAGCAGCTTAGATCGCGGGGGCACCGACTATGGCTACACCTTC
D: .
size: .
J: TRBJ1-2
V: TRBV7-2

CDR3: CASSFPTDSYGYTF
DNA: TGTGCCAGTAGTTTTCCGACAGACTCCTATGGCTACACCTTC
D: .
size: .
J: TRBJ1-2
V: TRBV19

CDR3: CASSIARDRATGGYTF
DNA: TGTGCCAGCAGCATAGCCCGGGACAGGGCTACAGGGGGCTACACCTTC
D: TRBD1
size: once
J: TRBJ1-2
V: TRBV5-4

CDR3: CASSPVVTNLNYGYTF
DNA: TGCGCCAGCAGCCCGGTCGTGACTAACCTTAACTATGGCTACACCTTC
D: .
size: few
J: TRBJ1-2
V: TRBV5-1

CDR3: CAISESKDGDYGYTF
DNA: TGTGCCATCAGTGAGTCGAAGGACGGGGACTATGGCTACACCTTC
D: .
size: .
J: TRBJ1-2
V: TRBV10-3

CDR3: CASSPGQGRSYEQYF
DNA: TGTGCCAGCTCACCAGGTCAGGGGCGCTCCTACGAGCAGTACTTC
D: .
size: .
J: TRBJ2-7
V: TRBV18

CDR3: CASSLAQRPPMKQYF
DNA: TGCGCCAGCAGCTTGGCCCAGCGCCCTCCTATGAAGCAGTACTTC
D: .
size: .
J: TRBJ2-7
V: TRBV5-1

CDR3: CASSLQGMNTEAFF
DNA: TGCGCCAGCAGCTTGCAGGGAATGAACACTGAAGCTTTCTTT
D: .
size: .
J: TRBJ1-1
V: TRBV5-1

CDR3: CASSPQRGGDTQYF
DNA: TGTGCCAGCAGCCCGCAGCGGGGGGGCGATACGCAGTATTTT
D: TRBD2
size: .
J: TRBJ2-3
V: TRBV7-3

CDR3: CASSDKLSGGFVTDTQYF
DNA: TGTGCCAGCAGCGATAAACTTAGCGGGGGGTTTGTGACAGATACGCAGTATTTT
D: TRBD2
size: once
J: TRBJ2-3
V: TRBV5-6

CDR3: CASKETGTAGANVLTF
DNA: TGTGCCAGTAAGGAAACAGGGACAGCCGGGGCCAACGTCCTGACTTTC
D: TRBD1
size: once
J: TRBJ2-6
V: TRBV2

CDR3: CASSEGTGALGPQHF
DNA: TGTGCCAGCAGCGAGGGGACAGGGGCGTTGGGGCCCCAGCATTTT
D: TRBD1
size: .
J: TRBJ1-5
V: TRBV6-5

CDR3: CASSSNFASGADTEAFF
DNA: TGCGCCAGCAGCTCCAATTTTGCCTCAGGGGCCGACACTGAAGCTTTCTTT
D: .
size: .
J: TRBJ1-1
V: TRBV5-1

CDR3: CATSDNGQGGHYEQYF
DNA: TGTGCCACCAGTGATAATGGACAGGGTGGGCACTACGAGCAGTACTTC
D: TRBD1
size: .
J: TRBJ2-7
V: TRBV24-1

CDR3: CASSEVREGGYTF
DNA: TGTGCCAGCAGTGAAGTCAGGGAAGGTGGCTACACCTTC
D: .
size: .
J: TRBJ1-2
V: TRBV2

CDR3: CASSSGLAGAYNEQFF
DNA: TGCGCCAGCAGCTCTGGGCTAGCGGGAGCCTACAATGAGCAGTTCTTC
D: TRBD2
size: .
J: TRBJ2-1
V: TRBV5-1

CDR3: CASNGQGIGYEQYF
DNA: TGTGCCAGCAACGGACAGGGGATAGGGTACGAGCAGTACTTC
D: TRBD1
size: .
J: TRBJ2-7
V: TRBV2

CDR3: CASSLASVAIRPLHF
DNA: TGTGCCAGCAGCTTAGCTTCCGTTGCGATACGGCCCCTCCACTTT
D: .
size: .
J: TRBJ1-6
V: TRBV7-6

CDR3: CASSVVASGQTQYF
DNA: TGTGCCAGCAGCGTAGTCGCTAGCGGCCAGACCCAGTACTTC
D: TRBD2
size: .
J: TRBJ2-5
V: TRBV9

CDR3: CASSQDAVGGRLSGNTIYF
DNA: TGTGCCAGCAGCCAAGATGCTGTTGGAGGGAGACTCTCTGGAAACACCATATATTTT
D: .
size: .
J: TRBJ1-3
V: TRBV3-1/TRBV3-2

CDR3: CASSPSAGKTGELFF
DNA: TGTGCCAGCTCACCTTCGGCAGGGAAAACCGGGGAGCTGTTTTTT
D: .
size: .
J: TRBJ2-2
V: TRBV18

CDR3: CASSYRMPGQGYEQYF
DNA: TGTGCCAGCAGTTACCGAATGCCGGGACAGGGATACGAGCAGTACTTC
D: TRBD1
size: .
J: TRBJ2-7
V: TRBV6-6

CDR3: CASSVAGAQETQYF
DNA: TGTGCCAGCAGCGTAGCCGGAGCTCAAGAGACCCAGTACTTC
D: .
size: .
J: TRBJ2-5
V: TRBV9

CDR3: CASSDPGTAFPFF
DNA: TGCGCCAGCAGCGACCCTGGGACAGCATTTCCTTTCTTT
D: TRBD1
size: .
J: TRBJ1-1
V: TRBV5-1

CDR3: CASSRALIAGSVTQYF
DNA: TGTGCCAGCAGCAGGGCGCTGATAGCGGGATCGGTTACGCAGTATTTT
D: TRBD2
size: .
J: TRBJ2-3
V: TRBV9

CDR3: CAWRRAGGTGELFF
DNA: TGTGCCTGGAGGCGGGCGGGAGGGACCGGGGAGCTGTTTTTT
D: TRBD2
size: .
J: TRBJ2-2
V: TRBV30

CDR3: CASSLVSSSRAAGELFF
DNA: TGTGCCAGCAGCTTGGTTTCTAGTTCGCGGGCGGCCGGGGAGCTGTTTTTT
D: .
size: few
J: TRBJ2-2
V: TRBV5-4

CDR3: CASSQDGTEGNGYTF
DNA: TGTGCCAGCAGCCAAGATGGGACAGAAGGAAATGGCTACACCTTC
D: TRBD1
size: few
J: TRBJ1-2
V: TRBV4-2

CDR3: CASSQPGGPGPSNQPQHF
DNA: TGCGCCAGCAGTCAACCGGGGGGGCCGGGGCCTAGCAATCAGCCCCAGCATTTT
D: .
size: .
J: TRBJ1-5
V: TRBV23-1

CDR3: CAWATGGQETQYF
DNA: TGTGCCTGGGCGACAGGCGGGCAAGAGACCCAGTACTTC
D: .
size: .
J: TRBJ2-5
V: TRBV30

CDR3: CAFGQSSGNTIYF
DNA: TGTGCCTTTGGACAGAGCTCTGGAAACACCATATATTTT
D: .
size: .
J: TRBJ1-3
V: TRBV30

CDR3: CASSSTGGGTGGKEQYF
DNA: TGCGCCAGCAGCTCTACCGGCGGGGGGACAGGGGGCAAGGAGCAGTACTTC
D: TRBD1
size: .
J: TRBJ2-7
V: TRBV5-1

CDR3: CASSPGTSQEQYF
DNA: TGTGCCAGCAGCCCAGGGACTAGTCAGGAGCAGTACTTC
D: TRBD2
size: .
J: TRBJ2-7
V: TRBV5-4

CDR3: CASSYHGPGQGYEQYF
DNA: TGTGCCAGCAGTTACCACGGGCCGGGACAGGGTTACGAGCAGTACTTC
D: TRBD1
size: .
J: TRBJ2-7
V: TRBV6-5

CDR3: CATSRDQAEETQYF
DNA: TGTGCCACCAGCAGAGATCAGGCAGAAGAGACCCAGTACTTC
D: .
size: .
J: TRBJ2-5
V: TRBV15